This T cell receptor beta chain was identified during a study of T cell responses to AZD1222 COVID-19 vaccine. Study overall: Whether given at about 4 or about 12 weeks, second doses were pooled. Findings and caveats of the study: At baseline, seropositivity was found in only 5 to 7 AZD1222 recipients. With two AZD1222 doses given, Spike-specific TCR breadth and depth both rose.

Note on this clone: The antigen is unknown.

From germline, CDR1 is WSHSY and CDR2 SAAADI. The J segment lost 2 bases and the V segment lost 7 bases, leaving 5 bases of the junction unmatched. The CDR3 sequence is 14 residues long. Clones were read by immunoSEQ multiplex PCR, and TCRdb kept only the in-frame ones, dropping some. Here the sample spans 92,000 or so clones, 85% to 90% being singletons. The source was peripheral blood, collected on day 0 of AZD1222 vaccination. The receptor was derived from an adult in good health. The chain has TRBV10-2 and TRBJ2-5; TRBD2 matches at 9 bases. The DNA of the CDR3 is TGCGCCAGCACGCTAGCGGGATTTCAAGAGACCCAGTACTTC. It yields the protein CASTLAGFQETQYF.